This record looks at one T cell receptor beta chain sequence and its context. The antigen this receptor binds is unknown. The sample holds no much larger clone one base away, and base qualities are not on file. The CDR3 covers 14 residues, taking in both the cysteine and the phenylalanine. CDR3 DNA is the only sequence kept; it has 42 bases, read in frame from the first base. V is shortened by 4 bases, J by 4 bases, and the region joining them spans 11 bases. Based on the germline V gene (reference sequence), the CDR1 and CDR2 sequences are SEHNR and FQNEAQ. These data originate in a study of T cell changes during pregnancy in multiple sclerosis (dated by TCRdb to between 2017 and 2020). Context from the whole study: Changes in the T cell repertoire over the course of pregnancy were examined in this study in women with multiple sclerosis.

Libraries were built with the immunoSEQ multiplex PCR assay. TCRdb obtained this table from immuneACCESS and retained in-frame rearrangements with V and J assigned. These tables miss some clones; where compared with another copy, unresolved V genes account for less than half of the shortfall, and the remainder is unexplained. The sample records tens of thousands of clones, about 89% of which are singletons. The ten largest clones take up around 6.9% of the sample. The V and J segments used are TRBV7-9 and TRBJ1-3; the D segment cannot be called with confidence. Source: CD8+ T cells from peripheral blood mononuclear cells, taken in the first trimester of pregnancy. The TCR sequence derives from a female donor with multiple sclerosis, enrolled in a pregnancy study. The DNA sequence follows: TGTGCCAGCAGCTCACACTGGGCGGGAAACACCATATATTTT. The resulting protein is CASSSHWAGNTIYF.